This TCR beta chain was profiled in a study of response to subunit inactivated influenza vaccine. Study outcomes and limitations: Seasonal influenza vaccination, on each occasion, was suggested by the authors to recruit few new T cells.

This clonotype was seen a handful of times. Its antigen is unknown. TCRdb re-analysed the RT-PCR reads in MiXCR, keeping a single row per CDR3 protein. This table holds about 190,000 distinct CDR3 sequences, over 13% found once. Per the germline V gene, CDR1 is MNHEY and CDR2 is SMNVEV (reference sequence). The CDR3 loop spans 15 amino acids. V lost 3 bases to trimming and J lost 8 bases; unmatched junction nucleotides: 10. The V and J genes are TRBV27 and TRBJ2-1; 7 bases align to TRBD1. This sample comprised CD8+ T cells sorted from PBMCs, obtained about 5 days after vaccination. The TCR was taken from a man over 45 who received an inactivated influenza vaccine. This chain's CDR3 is CASSFSDRRIDEQFF. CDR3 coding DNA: TGTGCCAGCAGTTTTTCGGACAGGAGAATTGATGAGCAGTTCTTC.